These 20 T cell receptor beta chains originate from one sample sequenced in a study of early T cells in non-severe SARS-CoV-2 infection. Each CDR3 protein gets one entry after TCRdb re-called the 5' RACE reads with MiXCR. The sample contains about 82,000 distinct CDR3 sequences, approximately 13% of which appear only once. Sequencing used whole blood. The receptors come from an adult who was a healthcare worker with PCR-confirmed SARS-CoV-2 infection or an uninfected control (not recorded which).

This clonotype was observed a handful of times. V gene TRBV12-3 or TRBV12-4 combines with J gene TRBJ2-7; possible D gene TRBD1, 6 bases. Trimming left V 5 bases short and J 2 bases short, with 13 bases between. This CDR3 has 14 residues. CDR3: CASSLRTAPYEQYF. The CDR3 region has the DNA TGTGCCAGCAGTCTCCGGACAGCCCCCTACGAGCAGTACTTC.

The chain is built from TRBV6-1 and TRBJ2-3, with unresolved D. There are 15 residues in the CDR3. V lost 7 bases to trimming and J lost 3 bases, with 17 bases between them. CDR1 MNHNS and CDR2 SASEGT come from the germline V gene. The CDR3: CASNSLMIGTDTQYF. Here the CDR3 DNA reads TGTGCCAGCAACTCCTTGATGATAGGGACAGATACGCAGTATTTT.

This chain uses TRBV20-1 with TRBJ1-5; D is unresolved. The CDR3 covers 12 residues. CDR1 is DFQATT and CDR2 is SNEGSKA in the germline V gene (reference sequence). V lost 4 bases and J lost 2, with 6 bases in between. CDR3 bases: TGCAGTGCTAAGAGGGGCAATCAGCCCCAGCATTTT. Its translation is CSAKRGNQPQHF.

CDR3 residues: CASSLHPGRGVTDTQYF. Here the CDR3 DNA reads TGTGCCAGCAGCTTACATCCCGGCAGGGGCGTCACAGATACGCAGTATTTT. This chain uses TRBV11-2 with TRBJ2-3; D might be TRBD1 (6 bases). V lost 2 bases and J 2 bases, leaving 17 bases between the germline ends. The CDR3 runs 17 residues. Germline-derived CDR1 and CDR2 are SGHAT and FQNNGV.

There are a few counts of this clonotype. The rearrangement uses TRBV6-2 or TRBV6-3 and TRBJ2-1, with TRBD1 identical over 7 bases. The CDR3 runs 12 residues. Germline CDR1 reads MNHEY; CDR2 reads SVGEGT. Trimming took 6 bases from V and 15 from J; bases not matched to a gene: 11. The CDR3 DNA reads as TGTGCCAGCAGCCGTGGGGGACAGCCGGCGTTCTTC. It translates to CASSRGGQPAFF.

CDR3 region: CASSLVAGGEQFF. CDR3 sequence (DNA): TGCGCCAGCAGCTTGGTGGCCGGAGGAGAGCAGTTCTTC. This chain links TRBV5-1 with TRBJ2-1; weak D call: TRBD2 (5 bases). V lost 0 bases, J lost 10 bases, and 11 bases lay in between. Germline CDR1 SGHRS, CDR2 YFSETQ. The CDR3 runs to 13 residues.

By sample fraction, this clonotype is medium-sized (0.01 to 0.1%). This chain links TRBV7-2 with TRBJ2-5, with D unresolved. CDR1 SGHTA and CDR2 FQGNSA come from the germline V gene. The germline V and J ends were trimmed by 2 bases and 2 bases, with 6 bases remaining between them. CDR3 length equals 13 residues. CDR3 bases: TGTGCCAGCAGCTTATCCCCTCAAGAGACCCAGTACTTC. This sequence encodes CASSLSPQETQYF.

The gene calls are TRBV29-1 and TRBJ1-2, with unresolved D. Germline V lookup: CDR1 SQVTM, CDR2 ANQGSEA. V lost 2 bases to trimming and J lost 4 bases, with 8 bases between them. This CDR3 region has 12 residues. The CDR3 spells CSVENRSYGYTF. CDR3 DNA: TGCAGCGTTGAAAATAGATCCTATGGCTACACCTTC.

The CDR3 DNA follows: TGTGCCAGCAGCCCCCGGGACACTAATTTGAACACTGAAGCTTTCTTT. Amino acids: CASSPRDTNLNTEAFF. This chain joins TRBV6-2 or TRBV6-3 and TRBJ1-1, with D possibly matching TRBD1 (6 bases). Germline CDR1 and CDR2: MNHEY and SVGEGT. Trimming removed 6 bases at V and 0 bases at J, with 17 bases between. The CDR3 length is 16 residues.

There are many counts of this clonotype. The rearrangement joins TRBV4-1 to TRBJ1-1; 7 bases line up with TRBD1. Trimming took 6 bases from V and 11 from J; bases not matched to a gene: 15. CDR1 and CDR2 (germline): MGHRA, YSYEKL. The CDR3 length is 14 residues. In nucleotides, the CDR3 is TGCGCCAGCAGGAGAATTGGACAGGCCTATCGGGCTTTCTTT. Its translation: CASRRIGQAYRAFF.

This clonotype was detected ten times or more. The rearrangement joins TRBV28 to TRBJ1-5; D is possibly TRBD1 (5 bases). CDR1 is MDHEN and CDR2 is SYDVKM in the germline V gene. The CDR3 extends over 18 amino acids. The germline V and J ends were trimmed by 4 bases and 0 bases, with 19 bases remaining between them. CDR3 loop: CASSSPSGTDFSNQPQHF. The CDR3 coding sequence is TGTGCCAGCAGTTCCCCCTCCGGGACGGACTTTAGCAATCAGCCCCAGCATTTT.

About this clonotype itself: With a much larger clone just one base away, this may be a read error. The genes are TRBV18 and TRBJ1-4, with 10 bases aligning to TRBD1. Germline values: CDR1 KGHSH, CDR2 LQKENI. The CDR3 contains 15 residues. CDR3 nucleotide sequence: TGTGCCAGCTCACCACGGGACAGGGGAAATGAAAAACTGTATTTT. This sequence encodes CASSPRDRGNEKLYF.

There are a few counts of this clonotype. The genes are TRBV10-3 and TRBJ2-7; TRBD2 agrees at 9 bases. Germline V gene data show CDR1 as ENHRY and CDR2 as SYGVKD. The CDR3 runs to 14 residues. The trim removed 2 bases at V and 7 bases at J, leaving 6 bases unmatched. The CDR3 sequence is CAISEPTAGGEQYF. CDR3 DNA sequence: TGTGCCATCAGTGAGCCGACAGCGGGGGGTGAGCAGTACTTC.

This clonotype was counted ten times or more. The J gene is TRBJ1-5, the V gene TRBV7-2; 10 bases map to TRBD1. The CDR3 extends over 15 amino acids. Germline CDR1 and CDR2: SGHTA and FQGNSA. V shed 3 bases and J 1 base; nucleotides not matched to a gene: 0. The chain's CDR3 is CASSLGQGSNQPQHF. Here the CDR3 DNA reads TGTGCCAGCAGCTTGGGACAGGGGAGCAATCAGCCCCAGCATTTT.

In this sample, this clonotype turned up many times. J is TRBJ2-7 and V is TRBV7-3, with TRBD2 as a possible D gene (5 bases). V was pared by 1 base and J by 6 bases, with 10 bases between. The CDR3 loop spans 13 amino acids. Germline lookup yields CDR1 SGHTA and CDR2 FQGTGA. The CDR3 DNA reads TGTGCCAGCAGCTTAAGTGGACGGGGCGAGCAGTACTTC. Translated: CASSLSGRGEQYF.

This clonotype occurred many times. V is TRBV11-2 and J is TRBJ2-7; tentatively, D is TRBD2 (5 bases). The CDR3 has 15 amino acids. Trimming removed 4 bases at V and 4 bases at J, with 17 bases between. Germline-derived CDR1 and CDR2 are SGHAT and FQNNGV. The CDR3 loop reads CASSSIASRVYEQYF. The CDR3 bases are TGTGCCAGCAGCTCTATAGCGTCCCGGGTGTACGAGCAGTACTTC.

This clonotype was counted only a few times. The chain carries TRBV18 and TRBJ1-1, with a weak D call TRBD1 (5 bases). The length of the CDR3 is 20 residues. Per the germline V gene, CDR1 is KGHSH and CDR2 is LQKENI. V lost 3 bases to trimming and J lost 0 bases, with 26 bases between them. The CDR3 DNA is TGTGCCAGCTCACCCCAGGTCTGGAGGGGATGGGAGGGATTGAACACTGAAGCTTTCTTT. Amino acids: CASSPQVWRGWEGLNTEAFF. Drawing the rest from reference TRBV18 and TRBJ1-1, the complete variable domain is NAGVMQNPRHLVRRRGQEARLRCSPMKGHSHVYWYRQLPEEGLKFMVYLQKENIIDESGMPKERFSAEFPKEGPSILRIQQVVRGDSAAYFCASSPQVWRGWEGLNTEAFFGQGTRLTVV.

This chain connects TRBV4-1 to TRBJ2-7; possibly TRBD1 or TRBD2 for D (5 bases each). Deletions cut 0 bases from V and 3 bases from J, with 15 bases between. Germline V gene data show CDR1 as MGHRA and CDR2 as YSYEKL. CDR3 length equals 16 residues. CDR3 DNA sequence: TGCGCCAGCAGCCAAGAGAGCCGGGGCCGACACTACGAGCAGTACTTC. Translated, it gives CASSQESRGRHYEQYF.

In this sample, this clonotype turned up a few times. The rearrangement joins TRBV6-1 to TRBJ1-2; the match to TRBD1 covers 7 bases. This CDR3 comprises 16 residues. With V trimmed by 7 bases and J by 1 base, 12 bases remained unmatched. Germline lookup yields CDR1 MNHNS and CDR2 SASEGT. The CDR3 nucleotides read TGTGCCAGCATGGCCCGGACAGGCGGTTTTAACTATGGCTACACCTTC. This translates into CASMARTGGFNYGYTF.

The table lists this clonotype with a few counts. The CDR3 nucleotides are TGTGCCAGCAGTACTAATCCTAGCACAGATACGCAGTATTTT. It is translated as CASSTNPSTDTQYF. The chain links TRBV28 to TRBJ2-3; D is ambiguous. CDR3 length: 14 amino acids. With 5 bases removed from V and 0 bases from J, the gap between germline ends came to 9 bases. The germline gives CDR1 MDHEN, CDR2 SYDVKM.